The clone carrying this T cell receptor beta chain came up once. This record belongs to a study of blood T cell repertoires in COVID-19. Study-level information: Both acute and convalescent COVID-19 samples were obtained from the United States, Italy and Spain. PBMCs, B-cell-depleted T cells, or T cells were the source of the cDNA or gDNA that made up the material.

As handled by the study authors: Amplification with reference gene primers provided the estimates of nucleated cell counts. The method was immunoSEQ multiplex PCR; TCRdb's version includes in-frame clones alone and lacks a portion of them. V, J and clone size are those of that table, while D and trimming were read from the DNA. The repertoire has about 220,000 clones, 80% to 90% of them found once; the top ten carry just under 20%. Trimming stripped 4 bases from V and 1 base from J, with 14 bases between. This CDR3 comprises 15 residues. Germline V gene lookup returns CDR1 MNHEY and CDR2 SVGAGI. The TCR sequence derives from a man aged 30 to 45 with active or convalescent COVID-19. Input material: peripheral blood. The chain employs TRBV6-5 and TRBJ2-7; D perhaps matches TRBD2 (5 bases). The CDR3 coding sequence is TGTGCCAGCAGTTTAGCGCTAGCCGCTTCCTACGAGCAGTACTTC. This translates into CASSLALAASYEQYF.